This T cell receptor (beta chain) emerged from a study of shared clonotypes between healthy human individuals. Produced via immunoSEQ multiplex PCR; TCRdb's table is partial and in-frame only. The sample lists under 150,000 clones; 55% to 80% were seen once. Germline CDR1 and CDR2: MGHDK and SYGVNS. Trimming cost V 7 bases and J 2 bases; bases outside gene matches: 5. This CDR3 contains 13 residues. The chain uses TRBV25-1 and TRBJ2-7, with TRBD1 identical over 7 bases. The TCR sequence derives from a woman in her 30s in good health. Sequences were obtained from memory CD8+ T cells sorted from blood. The sample's subset: CD45RO+ cells pooled with CCR7-negative TemRA cells. CDR3 protein: CASTPGQTYEQYF. CDR3 nucleotides: TGTGCCAGCACTCCGGGACAGACCTACGAGCAGTACTTC.